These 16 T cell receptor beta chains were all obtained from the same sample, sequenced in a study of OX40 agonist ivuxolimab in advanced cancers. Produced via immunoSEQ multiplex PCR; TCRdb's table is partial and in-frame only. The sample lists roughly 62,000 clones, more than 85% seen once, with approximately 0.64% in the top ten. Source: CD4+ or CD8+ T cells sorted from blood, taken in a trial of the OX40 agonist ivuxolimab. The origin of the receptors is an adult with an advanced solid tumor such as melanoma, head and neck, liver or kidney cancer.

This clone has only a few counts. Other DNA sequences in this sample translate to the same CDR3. The chain's CDR3 is CASSYSRGGDQPQHF. CDR3 in DNA: TGTGCCAGCAGTTACTCGAGGGGCGGCGATCAGCCCCAGCATTTT. This sequence joins TRBV6-5 and TRBJ1-5, with a weak D call TRBD1 (5 bases). Trimming left V 0 bases short and J 5 bases short, with 11 bases between. CDR1 and CDR2 (germline): MNHEY, SVGAGI. This CDR3 spans 15 amino acids.

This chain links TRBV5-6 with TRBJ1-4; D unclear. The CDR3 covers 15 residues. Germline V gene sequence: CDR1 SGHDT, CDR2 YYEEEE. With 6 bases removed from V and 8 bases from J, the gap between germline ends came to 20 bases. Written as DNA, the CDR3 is TGTGCCAGCAACTATAAAACTTACCCCGGAGAAAAACTGTTTTTT. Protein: CASNYKTYPGEKLFF. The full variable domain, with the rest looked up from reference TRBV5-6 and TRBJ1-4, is DAGVTQSPTHLIKTRGQQVTLRCSPKSGHDTVSWYQQALGQGPQFIFQYYEEEERQRGNFPDRFSGHQFPNYSSELNVNALLLGDSALYLCASNYKTYPGEKLFFGSGTQLSVL.

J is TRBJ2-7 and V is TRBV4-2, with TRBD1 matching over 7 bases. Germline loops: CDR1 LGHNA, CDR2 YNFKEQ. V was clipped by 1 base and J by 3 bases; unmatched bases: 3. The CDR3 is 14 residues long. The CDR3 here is CASSQGGTVYEQYF. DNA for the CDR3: TGTGCCAGCAGCCAAGGTGGGACAGTCTACGAGCAGTACTTC.

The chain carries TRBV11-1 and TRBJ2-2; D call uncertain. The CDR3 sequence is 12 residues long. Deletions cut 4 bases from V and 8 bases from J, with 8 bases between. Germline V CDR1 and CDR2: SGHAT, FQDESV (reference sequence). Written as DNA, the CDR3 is TGTGCCAGCAGCTCACACATGGGGGAGCTGTTTTTT. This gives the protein CASSSHMGELFF.

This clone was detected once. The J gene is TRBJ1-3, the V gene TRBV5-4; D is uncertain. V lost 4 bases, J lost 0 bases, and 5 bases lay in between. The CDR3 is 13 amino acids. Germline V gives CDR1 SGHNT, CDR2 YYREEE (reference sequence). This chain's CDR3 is CASSTYSGNTIYF. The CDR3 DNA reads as TGTGCCAGCAGCACCTACTCTGGAAACACCATATATTTT.

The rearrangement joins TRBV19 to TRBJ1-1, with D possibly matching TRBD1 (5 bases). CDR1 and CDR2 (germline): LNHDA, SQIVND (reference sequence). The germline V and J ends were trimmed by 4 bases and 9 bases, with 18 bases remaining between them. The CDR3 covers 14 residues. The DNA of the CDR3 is TGTGCCAGTAGTACCCAACCCGAGACAGATCAAGCTTTCTTT. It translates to CASSTQPETDQAFF.

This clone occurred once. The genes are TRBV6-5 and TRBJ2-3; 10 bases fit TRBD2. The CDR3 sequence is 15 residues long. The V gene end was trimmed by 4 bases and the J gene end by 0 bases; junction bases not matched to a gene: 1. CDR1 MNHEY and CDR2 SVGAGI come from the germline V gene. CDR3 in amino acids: CASSFSGGSTDTQYF. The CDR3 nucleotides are TGTGCCAGCAGTTTTAGCGGGGGGAGCACAGATACGCAGTATTTT.

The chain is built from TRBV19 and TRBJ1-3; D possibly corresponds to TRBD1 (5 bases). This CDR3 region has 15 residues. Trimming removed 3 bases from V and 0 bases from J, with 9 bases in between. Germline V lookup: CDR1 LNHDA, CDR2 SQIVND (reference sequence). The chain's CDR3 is CASSIGADSGNTIYF. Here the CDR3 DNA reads TGTGCCAGTAGTATCGGGGCAGACTCTGGAAACACCATATATTTT.

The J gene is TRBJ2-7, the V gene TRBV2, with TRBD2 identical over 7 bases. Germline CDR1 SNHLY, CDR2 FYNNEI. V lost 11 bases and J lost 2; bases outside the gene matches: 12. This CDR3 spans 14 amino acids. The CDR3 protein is CAQNWGGTTYEQYF. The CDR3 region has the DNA TGTGCCCAAAACTGGGGGGGTACCACCTACGAGCAGTACTTC.

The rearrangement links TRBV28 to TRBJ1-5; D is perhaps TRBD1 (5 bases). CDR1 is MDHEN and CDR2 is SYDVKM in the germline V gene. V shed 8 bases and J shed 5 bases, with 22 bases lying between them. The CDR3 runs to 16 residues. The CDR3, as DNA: TGTGCCAGCCCCAGTTTGAGGGACGCCACCTATCAGCCCCAGCATTTT. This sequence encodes CASPSLRDATYQPQHF.

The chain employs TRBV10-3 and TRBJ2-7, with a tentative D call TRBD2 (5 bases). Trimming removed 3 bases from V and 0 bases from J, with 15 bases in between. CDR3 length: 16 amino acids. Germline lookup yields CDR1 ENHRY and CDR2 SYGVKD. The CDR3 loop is CAISDITRTFSYEQYF. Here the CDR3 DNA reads TGTGCCATCAGTGATATTACTAGGACTTTCTCCTACGAGCAGTACTTC.

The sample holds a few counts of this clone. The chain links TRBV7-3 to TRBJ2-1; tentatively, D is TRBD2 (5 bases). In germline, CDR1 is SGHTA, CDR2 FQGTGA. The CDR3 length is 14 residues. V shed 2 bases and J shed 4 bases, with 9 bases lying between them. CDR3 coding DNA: TGTGCCAGCAGCTTAGCGGGCCAGTACAATGAGCAGTTCTTC. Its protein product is CASSLAGQYNEQFF.

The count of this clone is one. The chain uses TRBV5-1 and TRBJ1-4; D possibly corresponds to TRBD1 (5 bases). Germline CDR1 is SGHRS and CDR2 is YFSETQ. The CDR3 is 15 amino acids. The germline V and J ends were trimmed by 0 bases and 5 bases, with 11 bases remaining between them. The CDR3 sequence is CASSLASRENEKLFF. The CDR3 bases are TGCGCCAGCAGCTTGGCGTCCAGGGAAAATGAAAAACTGTTTTTT.

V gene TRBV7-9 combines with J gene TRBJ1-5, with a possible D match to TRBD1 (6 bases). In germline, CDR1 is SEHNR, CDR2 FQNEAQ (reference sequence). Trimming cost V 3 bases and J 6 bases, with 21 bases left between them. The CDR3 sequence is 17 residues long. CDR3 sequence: CASSLTPQGGAAQPQHF. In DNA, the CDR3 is TGTGCCAGCAGCTTGACCCCACAAGGGGGGGCAGCTCAGCCCCAGCATTTT. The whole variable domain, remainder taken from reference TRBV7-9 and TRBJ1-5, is DTGVSQNPRHKITKRGQNVTFRCDPISEHNRLYWYRQTLGQGPEFLTYFQNEAQLEKSRLLSDRFSAERPKGSFSTLEIQRTEQGDSAMYLCASSLTPQGGAAQPQHFGDGTRLSIL.

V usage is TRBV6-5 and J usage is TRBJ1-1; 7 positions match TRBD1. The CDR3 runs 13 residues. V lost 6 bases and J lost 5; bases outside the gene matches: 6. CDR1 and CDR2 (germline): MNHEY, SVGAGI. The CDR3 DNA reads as TGTGCCAGCAGGAGGGGGCGCGGGACTGAAGCTTTCTTT. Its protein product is CASRRGRGTEAFF.

CDR3 in amino acids: CASSLSGSSYNSPLHF. The CDR3 DNA is TGTGCCAGCAGCTTATCAGGGAGCTCCTATAATTCACCCCTCCACTTT. The chain has TRBV5-4 and TRBJ1-6, with D perhaps matching TRBD1 (5 bases). The CDR3 runs 16 residues. CDR1 and CDR2 from the germline V gene are SGHNT and YYREEE (reference sequence). The V end lost 2 bases, the J end lost 0 bases, and 9 bases lay between the germline ends.